This T cell receptor (beta chain) was recovered during a study of blood T cell repertoires in COVID-19 (dated by TCRdb to about 2020). A note on the overall study: Collaborator samples came from the United States, Italy and Spain and covered acute and convalescent phases of COVID-19. The material from the prospective study consisted of cDNA or gDNA derived from T cells, B-cell-depleted T cells, or PBMCs. The dataset comprised deeply sampled blood TCRbeta repertoires from subjects exposed to, actively infected with, or recovered from COVID-19. The repertoires were released in a freely available public database intended as a resource for research on the immune response to SARS-CoV-2. Samples were obtained from the ongoing ImmuneRACE study (first 160 participants) and from about 1,300 subjects provided by 6 global collaborators. A de-identified subject ID, COVID-19 status, age in years and sex were almost always included in the sample metadata. HLA class I and class II types, where available, came from metadata supplied by the sample provider rather than from assay-based typing.

The immunoSEQ Assay, a bias-controlled multiplex PCR, was used to amplify TCRbeta CDR3 regions from genomic DNA. On the authors' methods: The number of nucleated cells in each sample was estimated by amplification of reference gene primers within the assay. To quantify the absolute abundance of each unique TCRbeta CDR3 rearrangement, sequence reads were collapsed and filtered. Productive Simpson clonality was computed per sample as the square root of Simpson's diversity index over productive rearrangements. The immuneACCESS repertoire file appears here via TCRdb, limited to in-frame rearrangements. These files lack a portion of the clones; in checked studies, under half of the deficit traces to unresolved V genes, and the cause of the others is not known. V and J calls plus clone size are reproduced from that table; the DNA served to infer D and trimming. This sample lists 250,000 to 300,000 clones; around 90% were detected once. About 1% of the sample goes to the ten largest clones.

Broad study findings and their caveats: The amount of clinical and demographic metadata varied by source and participant and was provided uncurated.

V lost 5 bases and J lost 5 bases; the stretch between them is 7 bases long. The germline V gene sets CDR1 to SGHAT and CDR2 to FQNNGV. The CDR3 goes from the cysteine to the phenylalanine over 11 residues. The retained sequence is limited to the CDR3, 33 bases, with the frame set at the first base. Participants in the prospective study were enrolled through a virtual design, were aged 18 to 89 years, and lived in roughly 26 United States geographic areas. In the prospective study, cohorts were assigned on the basis of participant-reported clinical history obtained from a screening survey and a study questionnaire. ImmuneRACE Cohort 3 recovered participants were defined by two consecutive negative NP/OP PCR tests, healthcare professional clearance, or symptom resolution. Mobile phlebotomists in the prospective study collected whole blood, serum and a nasopharyngeal or oropharyngeal swab from every participant. Over a roughly 2-month period, participants in the prospective study had the option of providing additional blood draws and questionnaires. Before DNA extraction, blood samples from the prospective study were shipped at room temperature or frozen.

In the case of this clone: The antigen it recognizes is unknown. No base-level quality is on record; no much larger clone is a single base apart.

The clonotype comes from a woman aged 25 to 39 who had recovered from COVID-19. The sequenced material came from PBMCs or T cells enriched from blood (not recorded which). The rearranged chain carries TRBV11-2 and TRBJ2-7, with an unclear D gene assignment. The sequence in DNA is TGTGCCAGCAGCGGTTACAACGAGCAGTACTTC. Its coded protein is CASSGYNEQYF.